Listed below are T cell receptor beta chains from one sample, sequenced in a study of T cells after posttransplantation cyclophosphamide. TCRdb's table, derived via immunoSEQ multiplex PCR, lists solely in-frame clones and lacks some. In total the sample includes roughly 45,000 clones, none of them seen once. Specimen: PBMCs. The receptors derive from a man aged 40-49 years in good health, CMV-negative, and a related stem cell transplant donor. The CDR3 runs from the conserved cysteine through the conserved F or W. D genes are given only for firm matches. Size is stated as once, few or many counts, or a class when the clone is expanded.

clone_size j_call d_call cdr3_length v_call cdr3_aa cdr3_nt
many TRBJ1-5 TRBD1 14 TRBV28 CASNYRGSNQPQHF TGTGCCAGCAATTACAGGGGAAGCAATCAGCCCCAGCATTTT
many TRBJ2-3 . 16 TRBV15 CATSGGTGRSTDTQYF TGTGCCACCAGCGGGGGGACCGGACGGAGCACAGATACGCAGTATTTT
many TRBJ1-1 . 14 TRBV15 CATSQGRELTEAFF TGTGCCACCAGCCAAGGGAGGGAATTGACTGAAGCTTTCTTT
many TRBJ2-7 . 14 TRBV6-5 CASSYFGGGDEQYF TGTGCCAGCAGTTACTTTGGGGGCGGCGACGAGCAGTACTTC
many TRBJ2-2 TRBD1 16 TRBV10-3 CAISLGQERNTGELFF TGTGCCATCAGTTTGGGACAGGAGAGGAACACCGGGGAGCTGTTTTTT
many TRBJ2-5 . 13 TRBV10-1 CASSNGQQETQYF TGCGCCAGCAGTAACGGACAGCAAGAGACCCAGTACTTC
many TRBJ2-3 TRBD2 18 TRBV4-1 CASSLQPGLAGEADTQYF TGCGCCAGCAGCCTACAACCGGGACTAGCGGGAGAGGCAGATACGCAGTATTTT
many TRBJ2-7 . 15 TRBV27 CASSFGGGGAYEQYF TGTGCCAGCAGTTTCGGGGGAGGTGGCGCCTACGAGCAGTACTTC
many TRBJ2-1 . 14 TRBV6-6 CASVLYREIGEQFF TGTGCCAGCGTACTTTACCGGGAGATCGGTGAGCAGTTCTTC
many TRBJ2-3 TRBD2 14 TRBV29-1 CSVALAGGPDTQYF TGCAGCGTCGCCTTGGCGGGAGGACCCGATACGCAGTATTTT
many TRBJ2-2 TRBD1 20 TRBV4-1 CASSQARQGGRSGRAGELFF TGCGCCAGCAGCCAAGCCAGACAGGGGGGCAGGTCGGGTCGTGCCGGGGAGCTGTTTTTT
many TRBJ2-7 TRBD1 15 TRBV2 CASSGPGQGGYEQYF TGTGCCAGCAGTGGACCGGGACAGGGGGGCTACGAGCAGTACTTC
few TRBJ1-2 . 12 TRBV6-5 CATQLGAYGYTF TGTGCCACTCAACTGGGGGCCTATGGCTACACCTTC
many TRBJ2-7 TRBD2 14 TRBV6-1 CASSFSGRGYEQYF TGTGCCAGCAGTTTTAGCGGGAGAGGCTACGAGCAGTACTTC
many TRBJ2-3 TRBD2 16 TRBV7-6 CASSGPGTSALDTQYF TGTGCCAGCAGCGGACCCGGGACTAGCGCCTTAGATACGCAGTATTTT
many TRBJ2-7 . 13 TRBV28 CASSLHTSYEQYF TGTGCCAGCAGTTTACACACCTCCTACGAGCAGTACTTC
many TRBJ2-3 . 14 TRBV7-2 CASSPFTSTDTQYF TGTGCCAGCAGCCCCTTCACAAGCACAGATACGCAGTATTTT
many TRBJ2-2 . 14 TRBV28 CASSLIGDTGELFF TGTGCCAGCAGTTTAATAGGAGACACCGGGGAGCTGTTTTTT
many TRBJ1-3 TRBD1 15 TRBV2 CARGPDRGHGNTIYF TGTGCCAGGGGGCCTGACAGGGGGCATGGAAACACCATATATTTT
many TRBJ1-3 TRBD1 15 TRBV4-1 CASSQDRSSGNTIYF TGCGCCAGCAGCCAGGACAGGAGCTCTGGAAACACCATATATTTT